Below, one T cell receptor beta chain is given with its context. The antigen is undetermined. The time point is: week 35, safety follow-up. Vaccination comprised doses that each held 300 ug of mutant IDH1 20-mer peptide, plus topical imiquimod. Produced via immunoSEQ multiplex PCR; TCRdb's table is partial and in-frame only. The sample shows some 33,000 clones, around four fifths of them seen only once. V was shortened by 7 bases and J by 0 bases, with 10 bases between the two germline ends. The CDR3 has 15 amino acids. Germline V gene sequence: CDR1 LNHDA, CDR2 SQIVND (reference sequence). These data originate in a study of a mutant IDH1 vaccine in newly diagnosed glioma. The wider study: Vaccination followed radiotherapy alone by 4-6 weeks, or accompanied temozolomide cycles. An approximately 62% male, around 38% female split and a mean age of around 41 years characterized treated patients. Patients had received radiotherapy, temozolomide, or both previously, most receiving both. Week 35 brought visit V12, which was followed by visit V13 at week 47.

The TCR was taken from a woman aged 40 to 50 with glioma. The V call is TRBV19, the J call TRBJ2-6; no definite D call. Source: PBMCs, taken from a glioma patient whose treatment included an IDH1 peptide vaccine. For the CDR3, the DNA is TGTGCCAGTACCCCCGCCACCTCTGGGGCCAACGTCCTGACTTTC. Its translation: CASTPATSGANVLTF.